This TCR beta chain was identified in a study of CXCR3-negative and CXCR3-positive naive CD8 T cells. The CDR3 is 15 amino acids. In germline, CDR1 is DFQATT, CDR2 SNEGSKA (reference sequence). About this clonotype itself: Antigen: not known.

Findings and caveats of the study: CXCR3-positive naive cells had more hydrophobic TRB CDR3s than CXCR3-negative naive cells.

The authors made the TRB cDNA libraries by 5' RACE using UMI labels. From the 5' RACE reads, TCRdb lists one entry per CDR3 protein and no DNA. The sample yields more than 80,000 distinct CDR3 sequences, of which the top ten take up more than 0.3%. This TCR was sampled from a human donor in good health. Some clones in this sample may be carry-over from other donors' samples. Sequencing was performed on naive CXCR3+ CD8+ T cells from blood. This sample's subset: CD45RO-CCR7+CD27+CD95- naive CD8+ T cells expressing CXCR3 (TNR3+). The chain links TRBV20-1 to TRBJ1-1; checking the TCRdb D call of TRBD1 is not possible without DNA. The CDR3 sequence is CSARDSGTVNTEAFF.